This passage covers 8 T cell receptor beta chains from one sample sequenced in a study of T cell responses to AZD1222 COVID-19 vaccine. Repertoires were generated with immunoSEQ multiplex PCR, while TCRdb's copy carries only in-frame clones and drops some. The table lists 200,000 to 250,000 clones, approximately 94% of them singletons. Sample: peripheral blood, taken 28 days after the second dose of the MenACWY control vaccine. Receptors were obtained from an adult who received the MenACWY meningococcal vaccine as a control.

This clone was seen only once. The J gene is TRBJ2-2, the V gene TRBV28; D unclear. This CDR3 spans 12 amino acids. The germline V gene has CDR1 MDHEN and CDR2 SYDVKM. Between the trimmed V and J ends, which lost 6 bases and 3 bases, there was a span of 5 bases. CDR3 amino acids: CASSPDTGELFF. CDR3 DNA: TGTGCCAGCAGCCCGGACACCGGGGAGCTGTTTTTT.

This sequence joins TRBV28 and TRBJ2-1, with 11 bases lining up with TRBD2. Germline V lookup: CDR1 MDHEN, CDR2 SYDVKM. The CDR3 consists of 15 residues. V lost 8 bases, J lost 3 bases, and 6 bases stayed unmatched. The CDR3 DNA is TGTGCCAGCGGGTTAGCGGGAGGGAGCTACAATGAGCAGTTCTTC. Protein sequence: CASGLAGGSYNEQFF.

This chain uses TRBV28 with TRBJ2-2; 11 nucleotides align to TRBD2. V trimming: 7 bases; J trimming: 6 bases; junction bases outside the gene matches: 19. Germline loops: CDR1 MDHEN, CDR2 SYDVKM. This CDR3 region has 19 residues. CDR3 residues: CASTPIPTVTSGSSGELFF. CDR3 nucleotide sequence: TGTGCCAGCACCCCGATCCCGACCGTAACTAGCGGGAGCTCCGGGGAGCTGTTTTTT.

The genes are TRBV10-1 and TRBJ2-2; TRBD1 aligns across 7 bases. The germline CDR1 and CDR2 sequences are WNHNN and SYGVQD (reference sequence). The CDR3 extends over 17 amino acids. J lost 0 bases, V lost 3 bases, and 7 bases had no gene match. The CDR3 is CASSDFDRAANTGELFF. CDR3 coding DNA: TGCGCCAGCAGTGACTTCGACAGGGCAGCGAACACCGGGGAGCTGTTTTTT.

This chain connects TRBV7-6 to TRBJ1-3, with 9 bases matching TRBD1. The junction had 7 bases not matched to a gene; V was cut back by 9 bases and J by 4 bases. CDR3 length equals 14 residues. CDR1 SGHVS and CDR2 FNYEAQ come from the germline V gene. The CDR3 region has the DNA TGTGCCAGTTCGGGACAGGGTGCCGGAAACACCATATATTTT. Protein sequence: CASSGQGAGNTIYF.

This chain joins TRBV6-1 and TRBJ2-3; D not certain. The V end lost 3 bases, the J end lost 0 bases, and 13 bases lay between the germline ends. CDR3 length: 16 amino acids. CDR1 and CDR2 (germline): MNHNS, SASEGT. For the CDR3, the DNA is TGTGCCAGCAGTGAGGCCGGGCGGATGAGCACAGATACGCAGTATTTT. As protein: CASSEAGRMSTDTQYF.

The gene calls are TRBV6-1 and TRBJ1-5, with D possibly being TRBD1 (5 bases). This CDR3 is 15 amino acids long. The ends were cut back, 3 bases at V and 0 bases at J, with 9 bases in the middle. The germline V gene has CDR1 MNHNS and CDR2 SASEGT. The CDR3 DNA is TGTGCCAGCAGTGAGGGACGATATAGCAATCAGCCCCAGCATTTT. Translation: CASSEGRYSNQPQHF.

This chain connects TRBV5-1 to TRBJ2-1, with D perhaps TRBD1 (6 bases). This CDR3 contains 16 residues. Germline values: CDR1 SGHRS, CDR2 YFSETQ. V shed 4 bases and J shed 3 bases, with 17 bases lying between them. The DNA for the CDR3 is TGCGCCAGCAGCCCCCTAGGTATAGGGGGCTACAATGAGCAGTTCTTC. Its protein is CASSPLGIGGYNEQFF.